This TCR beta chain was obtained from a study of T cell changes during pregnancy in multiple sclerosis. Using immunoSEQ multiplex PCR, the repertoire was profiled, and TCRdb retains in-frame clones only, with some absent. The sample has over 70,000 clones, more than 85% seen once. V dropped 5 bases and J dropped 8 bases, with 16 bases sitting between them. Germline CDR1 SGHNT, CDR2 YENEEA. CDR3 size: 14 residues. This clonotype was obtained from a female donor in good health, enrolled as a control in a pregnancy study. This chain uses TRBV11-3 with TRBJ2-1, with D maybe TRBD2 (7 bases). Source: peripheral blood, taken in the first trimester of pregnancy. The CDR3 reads CASSPDGGLDEQFF. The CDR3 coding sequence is TGTGCCAGCAGCCCCGACGGGGGGCTCGATGAGCAGTTCTTC.